These 26 T cell receptor beta chains came from one sample sequenced in a study of blood T cell repertoires in COVID-19. The assay was immunoSEQ multiplex PCR, and TCRdb's table has in-frame clones only and misses some. This table holds around 390,000 clones, roughly 89% found once. Specimen: PBMCs or T cells enriched from blood (not recorded which). All receptors derive from a woman aged 45-59 years who had recovered from COVID-19.

The chain links TRBV25-1 to TRBJ1-2; 10 bases map to TRBD1. With 2 bases clipped from V and 6 bases from J, the junction kept 3 bases outside the gene matches. CDR1 is MGHDK and CDR2 is SYGVNS in the germline V gene. The CDR3 is 14 amino acids. The CDR3 is CASSEVGTGDGYTF. CDR3 nucleotide sequence: TGTGCCAGCAGTGAAGTGGGGACAGGGGATGGCTACACCTTC.

The rearrangement joins TRBV5-1 to TRBJ2-3; 11 nucleotides line up with TRBD1. V shed 4 bases and J 3 bases; nucleotides not matched to a gene: 10. CDR1 and CDR2 (germline): SGHRS, YFSETQ. CDR3 length equals 17 residues. CDR3 sequence reads: CASSTRDRGTWTDTQYF. For the CDR3, the DNA is TGCGCCAGCAGCACCCGGGACAGGGGGACTTGGACAGATACGCAGTATTTT. The full variable domain, rest sourced from reference TRBV5-1 and TRBJ2-3, is KAGVTQTPRYLIKTRGQQVTLSCSPISGHRSVSWYQQTPGQGLQFLFEYFSETQRNKGNFPGRFSGRQFSNSRSEMNVSTLELGDSALYLCASSTRDRGTWTDTQYFGPGTRLTVL.

This sequence joins TRBV2 and TRBJ2-4, with TRBD2 matching over 10 bases. Unmatched junction bases numbered 7, after V lost 7 bases and J lost 10 bases. Germline CDR1 is SNHLY and CDR2 is FYNNEI. The CDR3 has 13 residues. In nucleotides, the CDR3 is TGTGCCAGCAAAACTAGCGGGGCCATGATTCAGTACTTC. Translation gives CASKTSGAMIQYF.

The chain employs TRBV7-3 and TRBJ2-7, with no clear D. Deletions cut 2 bases from V and 0 bases from J, with 8 bases between. Germline CDR1 reads SGHTA; CDR2 reads FQGTGA. CDR3 length equals 14 residues. CDR3 nucleotide sequence: TGTGCCAGCAGCTTAGATGGCTTCTCCTACGAGCAGTACTTC. This gives the protein CASSLDGFSYEQYF. Combining the CDR3 with reference TRBV7-3 and TRBJ2-7 gives the whole variable domain GAGVSQTPSNKVTEKGKYVELRCDPISGHTALYWYRQSLGQGPEFLIYFQGTGAADDSGLPNDRFFAVRPEGSVSTLKIQRTERGDSAVYLCASSLDGFSYEQYFGPGTRLTVT.

This chain joins TRBV30 and TRBJ2-3, with a weak D call TRBD2 (7 bases). V dropped 1 base and J dropped 3 bases, with 14 bases sitting between them. The CDR3 covers 15 residues. CDR1 and CDR2 (germline): GTSNPN, SVGIG (reference sequence). The CDR3 DNA reads as TGTGCCTGGAGTGCCGGACTAGGGGGGACAGATACGCAGTATTTT. Translating it yields CAWSAGLGGTDTQYF.

The table lists this clone with a count of one. This chain joins TRBV29-1 and TRBJ2-3; D unclear. This CDR3 has 11 residues. Germline CDR1 is SQVTM and CDR2 is ANQGSEA. V was cut by 5 bases and J by 6 bases, with 9 bases left in between. The CDR3 region has the DNA TGCAGCGTTCTGACTCGTGATACGCAGTATTTT. Amino acid sequence: CSVLTRDTQYF.

The rearrangement uses TRBV19 and TRBJ1-1, with 7 bases aligning to TRBD1. This CDR3 region has 16 residues. V shed 4 bases and J 0 bases; nucleotides not matched to a gene: 8. Germline CDR1 is LNHDA and CDR2 is SQIVND (reference sequence). CDR3 sequence reads: CASSTRTGDMNTEAFF. CDR3 in DNA: TGTGCCAGTAGTACAAGGACAGGAGATATGAACACTGAAGCTTTCTTT.

This clone has more than one count but fewer than ten. This same CDR3 is encoded by further DNA sequences in the sample. This rearrangement joins TRBV13 to TRBJ2-7, with D uncertain. V dropped 5 bases and J dropped 2 bases, with 7 bases sitting between them. The CDR3 loop spans 12 amino acids. Germline-derived CDR1 and CDR2 are PRHDT and FYEKMQ (reference sequence). The CDR3 spells CASSQTAYEQYF. The CDR3 nucleotides are TGTGCCAGCAGCCAAACGGCCTACGAGCAGTACTTC.

V gene TRBV9 combines with J gene TRBJ2-3; no firm D call. Trimming cost V 0 bases and J 4 bases, with 12 bases left between them. The CDR3 is made up of 15 amino acids. The germline V gene has CDR1 SGDLS and CDR2 YYNGEE. The CDR3 is CASSVDGSGADTQYF. The DNA for the CDR3 is TGTGCCAGCAGCGTAGACGGGTCCGGCGCAGATACGCAGTATTTT.

The chain links TRBV9 to TRBJ1-2, with D possibly TRBD1 on 5 matching bases. Germline V gives CDR1 SGDLS, CDR2 YYNGEE. The CDR3 has 13 amino acids. V dropped 3 bases and J dropped 7 bases, with 13 bases sitting between them. CDR3 nucleotide sequence: TGTGCCAGCAGCGCCCACACAGGCTCTGGCTACACCTTC. This gives the protein CASSAHTGSGYTF.

Worth noting for this clone: The sample has other DNA sequences that encode this CDR3 too. The chain is built from TRBV7-9 and TRBJ1-4, with TRBD1 identical over 11 bases. Germline CDR1 SEHNR, CDR2 FQNEAQ (reference sequence). Unmatched junction bases numbered 3, after V lost 1 base and J lost 8 bases. The CDR3 loop spans 15 amino acids. CDR3 amino acids: CASSLDRTGGEKLFF. In nucleotides, the CDR3 is TGTGCCAGCAGCTTAGATCGGACAGGGGGCGAAAAACTGTTTTTT.

This chain links TRBV10-3 with TRBJ1-6, with no clear D. The V and J ends lost 11 bases and 2 bases respectively, with 13 bases between them. Germline CDR1 is ENHRY and CDR2 is SYGVKD. There are 14 residues in the CDR3. CDR3 sequence (DNA): TGTGCCGTTACTCAAGATCCCTATAATTCACCCCTCCACTTT. This translates into CAVTQDPYNSPLHF.

This clone was recorded only once. The J gene is TRBJ1-5, the V gene TRBV18; the D gene is possibly TRBD1 (5 bases). Trimming took off 5 bases at V and 3 bases at J, with 14 bases between the two ends. CDR3 length equals 15 residues. CDR1 is KGHSH and CDR2 is LQKENI in the germline V gene. The CDR3 reads CASSAQGGVNQPQHF. The CDR3, as DNA: TGTGCCAGCTCAGCCCAGGGTGGGGTCAATCAGCCCCAGCATTTT.

The chain carries TRBV4-2 and TRBJ1-1; maybe TRBD1 (5 bases). Germline CDR1 LGHNA, CDR2 YNFKEQ. V lost 0 bases to trimming and J lost 6 bases, with 23 bases between them. CDR3 length: 18 residues. The CDR3 coding sequence is TGTGCCAGCAGCCAAGAATCTGGTATCGTAACGAGACAGTCTGAAGCTTTCTTT. It translates to CASSQESGIVTRQSEAFF.

V and J are TRBV7-9 and TRBJ2-3; D possibly uses TRBD1 or TRBD2 (5 bases each). The ends were cut back, 7 bases at V and 7 bases at J, with 21 bases in the middle. CDR1 and CDR2 (germline): SEHNR, FQNEAQ (reference sequence). The CDR3 length is 15 residues. CDR3 DNA sequence: TGTGCCAGCACATTGGGGGTGACTCCTCCTTATACGCAGTATTTT. Translation gives CASTLGVTPPYTQYF.

CDR3 sequence reads: CASKIRDGTDTQYF. In DNA form, the CDR3 reads TGTGCCAGCAAGATCAGGGATGGGACAGATACGCAGTATTTT. The chain joins TRBV2 to TRBJ2-3, with D perhaps matching TRBD1 (5 bases). CDR3 length: 14 amino acids. V dropped 7 bases and J dropped 3 bases, with 14 bases sitting between them. CDR1 SNHLY and CDR2 FYNNEI come from the germline V gene.

A note on this clone: The sample holds other DNA sequences that translate to the same CDR3. The rearrangement links TRBV6-5 to TRBJ1-1; a possible D gene is TRBD1 (5 bases). The CDR3 spans 13 residues. The germline V gene encodes CDR1 MNHEY and CDR2 SVGAGI. V lost 6 bases, J lost 1 base, and 9 bases lay in between. The CDR3 loop reads CASSLTANTEAFF. The CDR3 nucleotides read TGTGCCAGCAGCTTGACAGCGAACACTGAAGCTTTCTTT.

The V gene is TRBV24-1, the J gene TRBJ2-2, with D possibly matching TRBD1 (5 bases). There are 13 residues in the CDR3. Germline V gives CDR1 KGHDR, CDR2 SFDVKD. V was shortened by 5 bases and J by 6 bases, with 9 bases between the two germline ends. CDR3 coding DNA: TGTGCCACCAGTGCTAGGGGATCCGGGGAGCTGTTTTTT. Its translation: CATSARGSGELFF.

The genes are TRBV10-3 and TRBJ1-6, with a possible D match to TRBD1 (6 bases). The V end was cut by 0 bases, the J end by 9 bases, with 12 bases between. The V gene's germline CDR1 is ENHRY and CDR2 SYGVKD. CDR3 length: 15 amino acids. CDR3 amino acids: CAISESRGGSSPLHF. The CDR3 bases are TGTGCCATCAGTGAGTCTAGGGGGGGAAGTTCACCCCTCCACTTT.

The V gene is TRBV27, the J gene TRBJ1-2; weak D call: TRBD1 (5 bases). The V gene's germline CDR1 is MNHEY and CDR2 SMNVEV (reference sequence). Trimming removed 6 bases at V and 0 bases at J, with 11 bases between. This CDR3 region has 14 residues. CDR3 protein: CASRTDGSNYGYTF. CDR3 in DNA: TGTGCCAGCAGGACAGATGGATCTAACTATGGCTACACCTTC.

The chain has TRBV12-3 or TRBV12-4 and TRBJ1-4, with D possibly being TRBD1 (5 bases). CDR3 length: 13 residues. V lost 5 bases and J 8 bases, leaving 12 bases between the germline ends. The CDR3 here is CASSGGFQEKLFF. The CDR3 coding sequence is TGTGCCAGCAGTGGGGGGTTTCAGGAAAAACTGTTTTTT.

V usage is TRBV9 and J usage is TRBJ1-2, with D tentatively TRBD1 (6 bases). The CDR3 contains 19 residues. Per germline, CDR1 SGDLS and CDR2 YYNGEE. V dropped 1 base and J dropped 6 bases, with 28 bases sitting between them. The CDR3 DNA is TGTGCCAGCAGCGTAAGAGGGGGGGGAAAGGACTTCGCTGGAGATGGCTACACCTTC. Translated: CASSVRGGGKDFAGDGYTF.

The chain recombines TRBV7-2 with TRBJ1-5; no clear D. V lost 0 bases to trimming and J lost 6 bases, with 6 bases between them. CDR1 is SGHTA, CDR2 FQGNSA, per germline. The CDR3 contains 13 residues. This CDR3 reads CASSLARGQPQHF. CDR3 DNA sequence: TGTGCCAGCAGCTTAGCTCGGGGTCAGCCCCAGCATTTT. Combining the CDR3 with reference TRBV7-2 and TRBJ1-5 gives the whole variable domain GAGVSQSPSNKVTEKGKDVELRCDPISGHTALYWYRQSLGQGLEFLIYFQGNSAPDKSGLPSDRFSAERTGGSVSTLTIQRTQQEDSAVYLCASSLARGQPQHFGDGTRLSIL.

The chain links TRBV9 to TRBJ2-7, with D possibly TRBD1 on 5 matching bases. Trimming took off 5 bases at V and 3 bases at J, with 18 bases between the two ends. The length of the CDR3 is 15 residues. CDR1 SGDLS and CDR2 YYNGEE come from the germline V gene. The CDR3 sequence: CASSPRRQQIYEQYF. As DNA, the CDR3 is TGTGCCAGCAGTCCTAGGCGACAGCAAATCTACGAGCAGTACTTC.

This clone came up a few times. J is TRBJ2-3 and V is TRBV5-1; possibly TRBD1 for D (5 bases). V lost 4 bases, J lost 2 bases, and 17 bases lay in between. CDR1 is SGHRS, CDR2 YFSETQ, per germline. This CDR3 region has 16 residues. The CDR3: CASSQDGQSFTDTQYF. The CDR3, as DNA: TGCGCCAGCAGCCAGGACGGACAAAGCTTCACAGATACGCAGTATTTT.

This chain links TRBV4-3 with TRBJ2-1; 10 nucleotides match TRBD1. Germline lookup yields CDR1 LGHNA and CDR2 YSLEER. V dropped 0 bases and J dropped 3; count of bases not matched to a gene: 8. The CDR3 sequence is 18 residues long. The CDR3 coding sequence is TGCGCCAGCAGCCAAGATTTTAAGGGGACAGGGGTCTACAATGAGCAGTTCTTC. Protein sequence: CASSQDFKGTGVYNEQFF.